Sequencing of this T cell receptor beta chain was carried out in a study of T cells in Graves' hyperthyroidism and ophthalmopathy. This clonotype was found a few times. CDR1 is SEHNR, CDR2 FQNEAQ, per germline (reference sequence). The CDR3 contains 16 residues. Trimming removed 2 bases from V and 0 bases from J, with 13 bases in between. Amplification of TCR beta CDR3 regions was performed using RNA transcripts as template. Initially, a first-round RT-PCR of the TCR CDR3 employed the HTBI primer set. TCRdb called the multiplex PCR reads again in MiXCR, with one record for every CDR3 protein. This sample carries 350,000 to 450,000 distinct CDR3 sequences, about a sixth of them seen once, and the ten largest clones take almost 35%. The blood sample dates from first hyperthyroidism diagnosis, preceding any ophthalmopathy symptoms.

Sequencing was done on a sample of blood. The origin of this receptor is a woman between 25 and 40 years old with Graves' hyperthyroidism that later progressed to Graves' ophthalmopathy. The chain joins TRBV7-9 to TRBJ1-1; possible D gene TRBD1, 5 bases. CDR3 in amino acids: CASSLSGGNMNTEAFF. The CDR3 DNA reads TGTGCCAGCAGCTTATCGGGGGGAAACATGAACACTGAAGCTTTCTTT.